Sequencing of this T cell receptor (beta chain) was carried out in a study of CD8+ T cells in alopecia areata. Study background: Severity was scored as percentage of affected scalp area in treated patients.

Points on this clone: Its antigen is undetermined.

Study-wide results and caveats: Association of baseline CD8+ expansion with response is uncertain owing to one nonresponder.

CDR1 is SGHTA, CDR2 FQGTGA, per germline. The CDR3 sequence is 16 residues long. Trimming stripped 3 bases from V and 3 bases from J, with 18 bases between. cDNA prepared by RNA extraction and subsequent reverse transcription served as the template for sequencing. The data were produced by immunoSEQ multiplex PCR, yet TCRdb's version contains in-frame clones alone and is incomplete. The sample records more than 95,000 clones, over 60% being singletons. Treatment reported: oral pan-JAK inhibitor, 5-10 mg twice daily. This receptor was taken from a human donor with alopecia areata. Source: CD4+ T cells sorted from blood, taken at week 4, from a patient treated with tofacitinib. The J gene is TRBJ2-7, the V gene TRBV7-3; D could derive from TRBD1 or TRBD2 (5 bases each). The CDR3 loop reads CASSFGRSGQGYEQYF. In DNA form, the CDR3 reads TGTGCCAGCAGCTTCGGAAGGTCGGGGCAGGGCTACGAGCAGTACTTC.